The clone carrying this T cell receptor beta chain was counted a few times. Its antigen is still unknown. Treg sorting used a CD4+CD25+CD127-/low gate. The CDR3 extends over 17 amino acids. Trimming removed 0 bases at V and 1 base at J, with 15 bases between. Germline CDR1 reads LGHNA; CDR2 reads YNFKEQ. Full-length variable regions came from constant-region reverse primers plus semi-nested Nested Universal Primer A PCR. TCRdb recomputed calls from the 5' RACE reads with MiXCR, one row per CDR3 protein. The sample has over 45,000 distinct CDR3 sequences, about 28% seen once. Study results and limitations: Tumor Tregs overlapped most with tumor, then blood, naive CD4+ cells. Tumor memory CD4+ T cell TCR gene usage was found to cluster with blood and lymph node memory CD4+ cells and with lymph node naive CD4+ cells.

The chain has TRBV4-2 and TRBJ2-5; weak D call: TRBD2 (7 bases). Sequencing used tumor-infiltrating Tregs sorted from the breast tumor. This clonotype was obtained from a female donor with breast cancer. CDR3 amino acids: CASSQENFRGAQETQYF. CDR3 coding DNA: TGTGCCAGCAGCCAAGAAAACTTCCGGGGGGCCCAAGAGACCCAGTACTTC.